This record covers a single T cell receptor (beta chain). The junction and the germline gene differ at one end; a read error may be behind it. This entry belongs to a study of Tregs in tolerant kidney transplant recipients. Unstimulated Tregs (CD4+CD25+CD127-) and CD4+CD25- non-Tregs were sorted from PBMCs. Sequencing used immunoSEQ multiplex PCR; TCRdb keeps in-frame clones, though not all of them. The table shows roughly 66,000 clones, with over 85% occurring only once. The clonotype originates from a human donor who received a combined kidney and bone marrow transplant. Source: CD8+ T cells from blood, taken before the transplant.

The CDR3 coding sequence is TGCAGTGCTAGAGATTGGACAGGCTTT. The encoded protein is CSARDWTGF. This rearrangement joins TRBV20-1 to TRBJ1-1, with 7 bases fitting TRBD1. CDR3 length: 9 residues. CDR1 DFQATT and CDR2 SNEGSKA come from the germline V gene (reference sequence).